This T cell receptor beta chain was sequenced for a study of cytomegalovirus exposure and HLA in healthy donors. Germline CDR1 and CDR2: MNHEY and SMNVEV (reference sequence). The ends were cut back, 2 bases at V and 6 bases at J, with 11 bases in the middle. This CDR3 has 14 residues. Findings and caveats of the study: It was 160 or so TCR beta chains that were listed as cytomegalovirus-associated. Rare TCR sequences dominated, though some public TCRs recurred in many donors. Common viral pathogens seemed to be connected with several of the most significant clusters, according to a later analysis.

About this clone: What it binds is not known.

Researchers ran the PCR with 60 Vbeta and 13 Jbeta primers. The table came from immunoSEQ multiplex PCR; TCRdb's copy has only in-frame clones and leaves some out. The data show around 200,000 clones, 75% to 90% seen once. Sequencing was carried out using PBMCs. The receptor was isolated from a woman between 25 and 40 years old in good health and CMV-seronegative. The chain joins TRBV27 to TRBJ2-1; D gene ambiguous. CDR3 residues: CASSLIPGRNEQFF. In nucleotides, the CDR3 is TGTGCCAGCAGTTTAATTCCCGGTCGCAATGAGCAGTTCTTC.